These 3 T cell receptor beta chains came from one sample sequenced in a study of blood T cell repertoires in COVID-19. Sequencing used immunoSEQ multiplex PCR; TCRdb keeps in-frame clones, though not all of them. The profile shows tens of thousands of clones, around nine tenths of them singletons. The sample taken for sequencing was peripheral blood. The receptors shown here come from an elderly woman with acute or convalescent COVID-19.

This rearrangement joins TRBV6-5 to TRBJ2-3; D uncertain. The germline V gene encodes CDR1 MNHEY and CDR2 SVGAGI. V shed 4 bases and J shed 6 bases, with 17 bases lying between them. CDR3 length: 15 residues. CDR3 amino acids: CASSSTFDSADTQYF. The DNA of the CDR3 is TGTGCCAGCAGTTCCACCTTCGACTCCGCTGATACGCAGTATTTT.

This clone has just a few counts. This chain joins TRBV10-3 and TRBJ2-7; 7 bases line up with TRBD1. This CDR3 is 13 amino acids long. V trimming: 11 bases; J trimming: 0 bases; junction bases outside the gene matches: 7. Germline CDR1 is ENHRY and CDR2 is SYGVKD. CDR3 nucleotide sequence: TGTGCCGTTGGGACAGAGAGCTCCTACGAGCAGTACTTC. This gives the protein CAVGTESSYEQYF.

The V gene is TRBV2, the J gene TRBJ1-2; D gene unclear. V dropped 1 base and J dropped 4 bases, with 10 bases sitting between them. Germline V gives CDR1 SNHLY, CDR2 FYNNEI. The CDR3 runs to 14 residues. CDR3 sequence reads: CASSEDQDFYGYTF. CDR3 coding DNA: TGTGCCAGCAGTGAAGACCAGGATTTCTATGGCTACACCTTC. Filled out from reference TRBV2 and TRBJ1-2, the complete variable domain reads EPEVTQTPSHQVTQMGQEVILRCVPISNHLYFYWYRQILGQKVEFLVSFYNNEISEKSEIFDDQFSVERPDGSNFTLKIRSTKLEDSAMYFCASSEDQDFYGYTFGSGTRLTVV.